Below are 5 T cell receptor beta chains sequenced from a single sample in a study of T-cell memory formation after mild COVID-19. Each CDR3 protein gets one entry after TCRdb re-called the 5' RACE reads with MiXCR. The sample contains 550,000 to 600,000 distinct CDR3 sequences, about 22% of which appear only once. The sequenced material came from PBMCs or a T cell subset sorted from them (not recorded which). The receptors stem from an adult woman who had mild COVID-19 (a few samples of this study predate the infection). Cell type and time point are not known.

The genes are TRBV19 and TRBJ2-3; 7 nucleotides align to TRBD2. The length of the CDR3 is 16 residues. Trimming at V came to 3 bases and at J to 0 bases, leaving 6 bases not matched to a gene. Germline-derived CDR1 and CDR2 are LNHDA and SQIVND (reference sequence). In DNA form, the CDR3 reads TGTGCCAGTAGTATCGACAATAGCGGGAGCACAGATACGCAGTATTTT. This encodes CASSIDNSGSTDTQYF.

This clonotype was observed a few times. This chain links TRBV5-1 with TRBJ2-7; the D is unclear. CDR1 SGHRS and CDR2 YFSETQ come from the germline V gene. V was cut by 1 base and J by 7 bases, with 18 bases left in between. The CDR3 consists of 15 residues. Here the CDR3 DNA reads TGCGCCAGCAGCTTGTTGGCAGGAGACCCCCTAGAGCAGTACTTC. Translating gives CASSLLAGDPLEQYF.

The chain is built from TRBV9 and TRBJ2-1; 7 nucleotides match TRBD1. Germline assignment: CDR1 SGDLS and CDR2 YYNGEE. The CDR3 has 14 amino acids. Trimming removed 2 bases from V and 9 bases from J; junction bases left unmatched: 8. CDR3 DNA: TGTGCCAGCAGCGTGGAGGTAGGGGGCGTTGAGCAGTTCTTC. Residues: CASSVEVGGVEQFF.

This clonotype was detected only a few times. The genes are TRBV5-1 and TRBJ2-3, with a tentative D call TRBD2 (5 bases). V lost 5 bases, J lost 2 bases, and 12 bases lay in between. Germline-derived CDR1 and CDR2 are SGHRS and YFSETQ. This CDR3 spans 14 amino acids. CDR3 amino acids: CASRMMRVTDTQYF. In DNA, the CDR3 is TGCGCCAGCAGAATGATGAGGGTCACAGATACGCAGTATTTT.

This clonotype was observed a handful of times. V is TRBV18 and J is TRBJ1-1; no definite D call. This CDR3 region has 13 residues. Between the trimmed V and J ends, which lost 4 bases and 0 bases, there was a span of 6 bases. Per the germline V gene, CDR1 is KGHSH and CDR2 is LQKENI. This chain's CDR3 is CASSQELNTEAFF. CDR3 bases: TGTGCCAGCTCACAGGAGCTGAACACTGAAGCTTTCTTT. Filled out from reference TRBV18 and TRBJ1-1, the complete variable domain reads NAGVMQNPRHLVRRRGQEARLRCSPMKGHSHVYWYRQLPEEGLKFMVYLQKENIIDESGMPKERFSAEFPKEGPSILRIQQVVRGDSAAYFCASSQELNTEAFFGQGTRLTVV.